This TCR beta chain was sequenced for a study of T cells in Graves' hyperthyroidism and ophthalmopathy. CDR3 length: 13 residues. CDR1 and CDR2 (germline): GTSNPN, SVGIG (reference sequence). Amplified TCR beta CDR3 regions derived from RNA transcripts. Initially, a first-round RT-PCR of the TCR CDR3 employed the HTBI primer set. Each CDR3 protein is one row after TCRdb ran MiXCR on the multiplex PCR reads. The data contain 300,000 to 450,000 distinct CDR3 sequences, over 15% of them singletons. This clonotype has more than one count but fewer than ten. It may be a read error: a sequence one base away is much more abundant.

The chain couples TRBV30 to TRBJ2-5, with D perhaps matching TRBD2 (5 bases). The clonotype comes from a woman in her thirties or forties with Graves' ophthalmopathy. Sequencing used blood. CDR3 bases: TGTGGCTGGAATCCCGATCTGCGGGTTACCCAGTACTTC. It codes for CGWNPDLRVTQYF.